The sequence of this TCR beta chain was determined in a study of CD8 T cells in Susac syndrome. When the RNA was reverse transcribed, random hexamers were used with an input of about 0.5 to 1 ug. Via MiXCR, TCRdb re-called the immunoSEQ multiplex PCR reads, giving one row per CDR3 protein. There are 100,000 to 150,000 distinct CDR3 sequences in the sample; around 85% occur only once, and about 0.51% lies in the top ten. Losses at the gene ends were 3 bases for V and 4 bases for J; bases not matched to a gene: 1. The CDR3 totals 13 residues. Germline V gene data show CDR1 as SEHNR and CDR2 as FQNEAQ (reference sequence).

Sequencing was done on a sample of CD8+ T cells from PBMCs. The chain has TRBV7-9 and TRBJ1-1; TRBD1 agrees at 8 bases. This clonotype was obtained from a human donor with multiple sclerosis. CDR3 residues: CASSFDRGTEAFF. The CDR3 bases are TGTGCCAGCAGCTTCGACAGGGGCACTGAAGCTTTCTTT.